What follows is one TCR beta chain and its context. In the source study's methods: The assay estimated nucleated cells by amplifying reference gene primers. TCRdb's table, derived via immunoSEQ multiplex PCR, lists solely in-frame clones and lacks some. From that table come the V and J calls and clone size; the DNA was used to work out D and trimming. The sample holds roughly 97,000 clones; 70% to 85% are singletons and the top ten take about 7%. This CDR3 has 15 residues. The germline V and J ends were trimmed by 5 bases and 3 bases, with 16 bases remaining between them. Germline V gene data show CDR1 as SGHVS and CDR2 as FNYEAQ. These data belong to a study of blood T cell repertoires in COVID-19. Study-level background: From the United States, Italy and Spain came samples of acute and convalescent COVID-19. Nucleic acid was either cDNA or gDNA, and it came from T cells, B-cell-depleted T cells, or PBMCs.

The source material was peripheral blood. The chain recombines TRBV7-6 with TRBJ1-1; D is perhaps TRBD1 (5 bases). This TCR came from a man aged 70 or older with acute or convalescent COVID-19. In nucleotides, the CDR3 is TGTGCCAGCAGCCCATCTGTCAGCAGGGACACTGAAGCTTTCTTT. Amino acid sequence: CASSPSVSRDTEAFF. The whole variable domain, remainder taken from reference TRBV7-6 and TRBJ1-1, is GAGVSQSPRYKVTKRGQDVALRCDPISGHVSLYWYRQALGQGPEFLTYFNYEAQQDKSGLPNDRFSAERPEGSISTLTIQRTEQRDSAMYRCASSPSVSRDTEAFFGQGTRLTVV.